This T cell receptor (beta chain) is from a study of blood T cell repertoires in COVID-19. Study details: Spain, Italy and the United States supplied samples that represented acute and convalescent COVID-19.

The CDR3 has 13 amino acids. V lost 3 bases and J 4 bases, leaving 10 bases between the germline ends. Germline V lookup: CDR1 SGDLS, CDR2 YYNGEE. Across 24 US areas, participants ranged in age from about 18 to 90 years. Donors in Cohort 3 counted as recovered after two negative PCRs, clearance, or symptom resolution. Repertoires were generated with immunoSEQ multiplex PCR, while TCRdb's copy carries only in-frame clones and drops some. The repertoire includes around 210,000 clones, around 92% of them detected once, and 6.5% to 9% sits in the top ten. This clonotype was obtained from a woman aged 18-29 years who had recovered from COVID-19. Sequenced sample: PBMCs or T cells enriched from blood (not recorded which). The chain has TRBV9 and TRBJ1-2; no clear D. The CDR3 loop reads CASSGNTAYGYTF. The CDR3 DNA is TGTGCCAGCAGCGGAAACACAGCCTATGGCTACACCTTC.